The clone carrying this TCR beta chain has only a few counts. Germline V lookup: CDR1 DFQATT, CDR2 SNEGSKA (reference sequence). CDR3 length: 17 residues. This specimen comes from a study of CD8 T cells in ankylosing spondylitis. TCRdb processed the 5' RACE reads anew with MiXCR; each CDR3 protein has one entry. The sample includes around 210,000 distinct CDR3 sequences, approximately 7.6% of them seen just once. V is TRBV20-1 and J is TRBJ2-7; the match to TRBD2 covers 13 bases. Input material: blood, either unsorted or a sorted T cell fraction (not recorded which). The sequence derives from a female donor with ankylosing spondylitis or in good health (not recorded which). The CDR3 loop is CCGGKGLAGSSANEQYF. CDR3 coding DNA: TGCTGTGGTGGAAAGGGACTAGCGGGATCATCGGCTAACGAGCAGTACTTC.